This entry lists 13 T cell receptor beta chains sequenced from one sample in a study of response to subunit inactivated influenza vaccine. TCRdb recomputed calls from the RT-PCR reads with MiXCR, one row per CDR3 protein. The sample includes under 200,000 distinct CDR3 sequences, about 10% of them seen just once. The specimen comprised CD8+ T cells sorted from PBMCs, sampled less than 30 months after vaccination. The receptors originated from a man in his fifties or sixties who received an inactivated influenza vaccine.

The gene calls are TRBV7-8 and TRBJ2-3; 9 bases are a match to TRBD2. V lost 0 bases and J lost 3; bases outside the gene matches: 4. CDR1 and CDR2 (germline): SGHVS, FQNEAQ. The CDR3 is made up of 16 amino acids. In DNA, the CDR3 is TGTGCCAGCAGCTTAGCGGCGGGAGGGCCAACAGATACGCAGTATTTT. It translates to CASSLAAGGPTDTQYF.

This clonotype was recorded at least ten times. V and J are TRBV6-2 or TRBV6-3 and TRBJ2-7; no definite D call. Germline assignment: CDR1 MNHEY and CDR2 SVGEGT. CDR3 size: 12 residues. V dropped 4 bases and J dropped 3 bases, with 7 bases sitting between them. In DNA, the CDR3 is TGTGCCAGCAGTTTATCCGACTACGAGCAGTACTTC. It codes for CASSLSDYEQYF.

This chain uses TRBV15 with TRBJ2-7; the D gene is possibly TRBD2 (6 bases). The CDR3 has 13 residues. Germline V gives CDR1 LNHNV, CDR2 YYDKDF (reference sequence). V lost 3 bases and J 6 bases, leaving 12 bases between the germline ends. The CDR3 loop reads CATSRGLQIEQYF. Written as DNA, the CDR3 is TGTGCCACCAGCAGGGGACTGCAGATCGAGCAGTACTTC.

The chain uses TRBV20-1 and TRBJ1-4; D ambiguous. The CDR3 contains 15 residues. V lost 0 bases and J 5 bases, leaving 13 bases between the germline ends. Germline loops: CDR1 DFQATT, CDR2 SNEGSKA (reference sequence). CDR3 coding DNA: TGCAGTGCTAGAGATGTACTCCGCAGCAATGAAAAACTGTTTTTT. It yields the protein CSARDVLRSNEKLFF.

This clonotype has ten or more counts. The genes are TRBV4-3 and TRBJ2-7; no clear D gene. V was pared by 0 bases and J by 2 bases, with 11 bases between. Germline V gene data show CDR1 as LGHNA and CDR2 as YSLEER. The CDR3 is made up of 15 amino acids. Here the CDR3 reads CASSQDWNRAYEQYF. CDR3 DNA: TGCGCCAGCAGCCAAGATTGGAATCGAGCCTACGAGCAGTACTTC.

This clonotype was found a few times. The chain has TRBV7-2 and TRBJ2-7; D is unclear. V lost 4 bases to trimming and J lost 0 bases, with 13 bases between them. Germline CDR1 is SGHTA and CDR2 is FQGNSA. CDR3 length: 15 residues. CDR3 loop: CASSSFLVGSYEQYF. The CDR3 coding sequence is TGTGCCAGCAGCTCCTTTTTGGTCGGCTCCTACGAGCAGTACTTC.

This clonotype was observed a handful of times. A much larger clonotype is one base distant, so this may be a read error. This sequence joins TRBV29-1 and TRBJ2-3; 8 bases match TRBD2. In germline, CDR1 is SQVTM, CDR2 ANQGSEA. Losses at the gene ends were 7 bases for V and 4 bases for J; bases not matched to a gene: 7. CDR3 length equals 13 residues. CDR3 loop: CSARLASSDTQYF. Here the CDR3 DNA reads TGCAGCGCAAGACTAGCGAGCTCAGATACGCAGTATTTT.

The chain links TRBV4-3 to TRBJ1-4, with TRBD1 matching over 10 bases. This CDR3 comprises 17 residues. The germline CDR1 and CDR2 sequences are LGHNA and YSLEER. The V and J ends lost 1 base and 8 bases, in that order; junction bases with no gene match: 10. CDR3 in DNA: TGCGCCAGCAGCCAAGGAGGGGGGACAGGGGTTTACGAAAAACTGTTTTTT. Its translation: CASSQGGGTGVYEKLFF.

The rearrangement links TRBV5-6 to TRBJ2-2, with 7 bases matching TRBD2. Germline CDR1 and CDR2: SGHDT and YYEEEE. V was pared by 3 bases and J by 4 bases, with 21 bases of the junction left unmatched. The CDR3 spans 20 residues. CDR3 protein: CASSSVPGGNARSGTGELFF. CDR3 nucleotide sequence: TGTGCCAGCAGCTCCGTACCCGGGGGGAACGCCCGTTCGGGCACCGGGGAGCTGTTTTTT.

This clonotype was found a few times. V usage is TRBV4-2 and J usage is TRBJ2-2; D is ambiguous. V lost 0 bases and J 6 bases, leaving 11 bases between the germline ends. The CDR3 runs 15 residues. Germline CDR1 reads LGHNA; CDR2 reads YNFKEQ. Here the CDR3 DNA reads TGTGCCAGCAGCCAAGATATCTTGTTGGCCGGGGAGCTGTTTTTT. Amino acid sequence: CASSQDILLAGELFF.

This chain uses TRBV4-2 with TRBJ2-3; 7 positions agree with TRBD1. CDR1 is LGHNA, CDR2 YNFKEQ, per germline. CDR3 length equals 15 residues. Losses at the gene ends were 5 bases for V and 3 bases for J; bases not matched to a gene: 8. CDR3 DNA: TGTGCCAGCAGCGCGACAGGGTCTCTGACAGATACGCAGTATTTT. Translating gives CASSATGSLTDTQYF.

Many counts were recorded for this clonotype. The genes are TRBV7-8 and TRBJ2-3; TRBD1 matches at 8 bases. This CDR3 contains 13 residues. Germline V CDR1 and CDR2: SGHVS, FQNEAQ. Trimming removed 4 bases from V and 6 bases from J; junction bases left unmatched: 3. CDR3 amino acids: CASSYGQGDTQYF. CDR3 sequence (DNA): TGTGCCAGCAGCTATGGACAGGGCGATACGCAGTATTTT.

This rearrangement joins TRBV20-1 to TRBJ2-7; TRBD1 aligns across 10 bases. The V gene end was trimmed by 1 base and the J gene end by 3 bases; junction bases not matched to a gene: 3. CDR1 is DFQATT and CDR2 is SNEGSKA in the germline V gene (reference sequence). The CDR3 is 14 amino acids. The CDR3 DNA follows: TGCAGTGCTAGAGTACGGGACAGGGGCTACGAGCAGTACTTC. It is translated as CSARVRDRGYEQYF.